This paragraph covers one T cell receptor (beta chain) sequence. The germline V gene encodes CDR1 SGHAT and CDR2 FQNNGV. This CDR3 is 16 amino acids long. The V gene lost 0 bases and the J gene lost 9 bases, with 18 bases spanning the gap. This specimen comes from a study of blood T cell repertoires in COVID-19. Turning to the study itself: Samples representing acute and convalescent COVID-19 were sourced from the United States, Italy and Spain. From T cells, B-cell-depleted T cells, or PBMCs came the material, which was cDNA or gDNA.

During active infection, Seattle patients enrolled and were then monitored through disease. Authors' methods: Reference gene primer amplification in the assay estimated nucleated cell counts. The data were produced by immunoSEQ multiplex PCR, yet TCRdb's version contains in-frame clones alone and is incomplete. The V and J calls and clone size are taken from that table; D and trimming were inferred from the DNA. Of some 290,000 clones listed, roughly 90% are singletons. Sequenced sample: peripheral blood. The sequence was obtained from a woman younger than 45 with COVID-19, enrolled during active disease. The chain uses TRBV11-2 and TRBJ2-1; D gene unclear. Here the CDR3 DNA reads TGTGCCAGCAGCTTAGATCGGATTGGGCCCTCAGTTGAGCAGTTCTTC. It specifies CASSLDRIGPSVEQFF. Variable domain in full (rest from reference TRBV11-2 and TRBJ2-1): EAGVAQSPRYKIIEKRQSVAFWCNPISGHATLYWYQQILGQGPKLLIQFQNNGVVDDSQLPKDRFSAERLKGVDSTLKIQPAKLEDSAVYLCASSLDRIGPSVEQFFGPGTRLTVL.